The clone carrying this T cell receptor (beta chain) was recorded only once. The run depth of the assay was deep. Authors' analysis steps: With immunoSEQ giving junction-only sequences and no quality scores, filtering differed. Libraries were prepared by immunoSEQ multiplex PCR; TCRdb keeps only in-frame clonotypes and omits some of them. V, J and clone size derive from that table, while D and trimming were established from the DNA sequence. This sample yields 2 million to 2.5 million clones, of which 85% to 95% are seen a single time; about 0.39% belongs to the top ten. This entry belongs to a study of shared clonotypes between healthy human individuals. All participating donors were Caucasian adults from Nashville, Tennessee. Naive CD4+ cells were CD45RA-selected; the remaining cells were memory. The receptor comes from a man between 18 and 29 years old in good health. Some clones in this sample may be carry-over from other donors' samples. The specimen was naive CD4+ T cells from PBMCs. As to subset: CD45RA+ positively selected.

The CDR3 spells CASSVRTGGTDTQYF. In nucleotides, the CDR3 is TGTGCCAGCAGTGTAAGGACAGGGGGCACAGATACGCAGTATTTT. The chain links TRBV6-4 to TRBJ2-3; TRBD1 matches 9 bases. This CDR3 spans 15 amino acids. The germline V gene encodes CDR1 MRHNA and CDR2 SNTAGT. V gave up 4 bases and J gave up 1 base; unmatched junction bases: 3.